This entry lists 6 T cell receptor beta chains sequenced from one sample in a study of blood T cell repertoires in COVID-19. Some clones are missing from TCRdb's copy, which holds only in-frame ones; the method was immunoSEQ multiplex PCR. The table lists around 250,000 clones, about 82% of them singletons. The sample comprised PBMCs or T cells enriched from blood (not recorded which). The receptors derive from a woman aged 45-65 years who had recovered from COVID-19.

This sequence joins TRBV7-9 and TRBJ1-1; 7 bases agree with TRBD1. Looked up from germline, CDR1 is SEHNR and CDR2 is FQNEAQ (reference sequence). The V segment lost 6 bases and the J segment 11 bases; nucleotides outside the gene matches: 12. The CDR3 extends over 13 amino acids. The CDR3 DNA sequence: TGTGCCAGCAGTTATACAGGGGCCCGGATGGCTTTCTTT. This sequence encodes CASSYTGARMAFF.

The chain recombines TRBV27 with TRBJ1-5; 7 bases fit TRBD1. This CDR3 contains 14 residues. With V trimmed by 6 bases and J by 3 bases, 5 bases remained unmatched. The germline CDR1 and CDR2 sequences are MNHEY and SMNVEV (reference sequence). DNA of the CDR3: TGTGCCAGCAGGTCGGGACAGCTCAATCAGCCCCAGCATTTT. This gives the protein CASRSGQLNQPQHF.

This clone has just one count. The gene calls are TRBV5-1 and TRBJ2-1; D perhaps matches TRBD1 (6 bases). Germline V gene lookup returns CDR1 SGHRS and CDR2 YFSETQ. There are 15 residues in the CDR3. Trimming pared 3 bases from V and 0 bases from J, leaving 10 bases between. This chain's CDR3 is CASSSDRSSYNEQFF. The CDR3 nucleotides are TGCGCCAGCAGCTCCGACAGGAGCTCCTACAATGAGCAGTTCTTC.

This clone was counted between two and nine times. The rearrangement uses TRBV6-5 and TRBJ1-2, with D possibly matching TRBD1 (6 bases). Trimming stripped 6 bases from V and 0 bases from J, with 14 bases between. The germline CDR1 and CDR2 sequences are MNHEY and SVGAGI. The CDR3 totals 15 residues. The chain's CDR3 is CASSPRDTPNYGYTF. The CDR3 nucleotides read TGTGCCAGCAGCCCCCGGGACACGCCTAACTATGGCTACACCTTC.

This clone was seen a handful of times. The chain recombines TRBV6-1 with TRBJ2-1, with 10 bases fitting TRBD1. Germline V gene lookup returns CDR1 MNHNS and CDR2 SASEGT. The CDR3 consists of 15 residues. V lost 2 bases to trimming and J lost 6 bases; unmatched junction nucleotides: 4. The chain's CDR3 is CASSERTGGANEQFF. CDR3 coding DNA: TGTGCCAGCAGTGAACGGACAGGGGGGGCCAATGAGCAGTTCTTC.

The J gene is TRBJ2-4, the V gene TRBV27; possibly TRBD2 for D (5 bases). The CDR3 length is 13 residues. The germline V gene encodes CDR1 MNHEY and CDR2 SMNVEV (reference sequence). Trimming removed 5 bases at V and 7 bases at J, with 12 bases between. This CDR3 reads CASSARELNIQYF. CDR3 coding DNA: TGTGCCAGCAGTGCCCGGGAACTCAACATTCAGTACTTC.